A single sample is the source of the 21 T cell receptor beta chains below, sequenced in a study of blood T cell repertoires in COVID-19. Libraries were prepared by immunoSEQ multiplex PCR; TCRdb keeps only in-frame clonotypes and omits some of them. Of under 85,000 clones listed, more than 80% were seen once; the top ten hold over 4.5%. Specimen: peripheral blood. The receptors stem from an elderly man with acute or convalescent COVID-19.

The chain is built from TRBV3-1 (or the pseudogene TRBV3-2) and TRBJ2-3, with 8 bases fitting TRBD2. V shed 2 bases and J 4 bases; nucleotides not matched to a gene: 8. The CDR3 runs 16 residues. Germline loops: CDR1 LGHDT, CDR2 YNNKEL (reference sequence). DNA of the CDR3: TGTGCCAGCAGCCAATTTAGCGGGACAACTGCAGATACGCAGTATTTT. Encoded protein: CASSQFSGTTADTQYF.

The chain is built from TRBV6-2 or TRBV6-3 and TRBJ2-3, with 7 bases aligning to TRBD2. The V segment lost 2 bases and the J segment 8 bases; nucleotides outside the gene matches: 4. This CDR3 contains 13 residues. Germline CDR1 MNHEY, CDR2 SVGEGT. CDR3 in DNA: TGTGCCAGCAGTTACCAGGGCGGGAGTACGCAGTATTTT. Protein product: CASSYQGGSTQYF.

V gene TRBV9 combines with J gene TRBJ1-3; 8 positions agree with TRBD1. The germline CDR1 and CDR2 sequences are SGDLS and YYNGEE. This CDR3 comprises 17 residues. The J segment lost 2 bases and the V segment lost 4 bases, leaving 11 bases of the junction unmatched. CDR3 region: CASSPPGTGGAGNTIYF. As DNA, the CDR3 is TGTGCCAGCAGCCCCCCCGGGACAGGCGGTGCTGGAAACACCATATATTTT.

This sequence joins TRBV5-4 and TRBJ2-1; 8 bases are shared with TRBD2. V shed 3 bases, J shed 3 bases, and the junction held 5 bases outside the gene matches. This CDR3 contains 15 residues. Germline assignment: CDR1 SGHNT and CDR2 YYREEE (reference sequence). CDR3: CASSSSGGLYNEQFF. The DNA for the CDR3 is TGTGCCAGCAGCTCCTCGGGGGGGCTCTACAATGAGCAGTTCTTC.

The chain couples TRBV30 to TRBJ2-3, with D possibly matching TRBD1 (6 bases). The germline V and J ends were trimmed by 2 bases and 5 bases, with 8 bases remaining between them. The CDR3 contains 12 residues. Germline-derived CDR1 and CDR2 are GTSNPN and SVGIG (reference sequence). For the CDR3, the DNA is TGTGCCTGGAGTAGGGGGAGAGATACGCAGTATTTT. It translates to CAWSRGRDTQYF.

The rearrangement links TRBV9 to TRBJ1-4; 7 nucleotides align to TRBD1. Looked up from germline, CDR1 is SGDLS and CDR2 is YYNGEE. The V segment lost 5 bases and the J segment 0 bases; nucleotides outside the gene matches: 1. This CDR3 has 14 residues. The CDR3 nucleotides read TGTGCCAGCAGTGGGACAGCAACTAATGAAAAACTGTTTTTT. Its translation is CASSGTATNEKLFF.

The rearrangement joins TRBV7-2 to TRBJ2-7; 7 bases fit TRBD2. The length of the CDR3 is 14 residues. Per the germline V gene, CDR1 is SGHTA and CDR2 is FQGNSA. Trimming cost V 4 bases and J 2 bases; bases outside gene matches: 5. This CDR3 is CASSSSGVTYEQYF. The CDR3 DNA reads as TGTGCCAGCAGCTCCAGCGGGGTTACCTACGAGCAGTACTTC.

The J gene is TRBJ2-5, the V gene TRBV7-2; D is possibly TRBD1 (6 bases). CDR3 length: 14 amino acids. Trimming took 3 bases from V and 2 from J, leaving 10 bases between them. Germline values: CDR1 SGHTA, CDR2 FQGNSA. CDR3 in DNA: TGTGCCAGCAGCTTTGCAGGGGATCAAGAGACCCAGTACTTC. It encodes CASSFAGDQETQYF.

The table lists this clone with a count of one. In DNA form, the CDR3 reads TGTGCCAGCAGCGAGGGACAGGGAGGGGAGCCCCAGCATTTT. Translated, it gives CASSEGQGGEPQHF. V usage is TRBV9 and J usage is TRBJ1-5, with 9 bases fitting TRBD1. The J segment lost 8 bases and the V segment lost 3 bases, leaving 6 bases of the junction unmatched. Germline-derived CDR1 and CDR2 are SGDLS and YYNGEE. This CDR3 has 14 residues.

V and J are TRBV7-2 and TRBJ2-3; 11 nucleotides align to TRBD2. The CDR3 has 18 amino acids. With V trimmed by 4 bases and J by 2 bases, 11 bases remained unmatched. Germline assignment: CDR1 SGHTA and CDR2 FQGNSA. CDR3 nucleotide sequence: TGTGCCAGCAGCTCGTTGGGCCTAGCGGGAGGTTCCACAGATACGCAGTATTTT. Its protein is CASSSLGLAGGSTDTQYF.

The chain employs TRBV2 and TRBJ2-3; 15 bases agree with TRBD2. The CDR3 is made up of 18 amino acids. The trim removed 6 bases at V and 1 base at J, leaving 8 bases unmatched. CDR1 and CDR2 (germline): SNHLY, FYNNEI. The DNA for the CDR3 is TGTGCCAGCAGCCAATGGGGGACTAGCGGGGGGCGCACAGATACGCAGTATTTT. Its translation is CASSQWGTSGGRTDTQYF.

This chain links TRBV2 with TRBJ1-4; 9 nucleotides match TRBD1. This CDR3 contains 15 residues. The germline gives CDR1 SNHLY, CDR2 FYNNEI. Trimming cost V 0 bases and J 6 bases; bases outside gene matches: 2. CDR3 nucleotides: TGTGCCAGCAGTGAAGCGGACAGGGGCGATGAAAAACTGTTTTTT. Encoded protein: CASSEADRGDEKLFF. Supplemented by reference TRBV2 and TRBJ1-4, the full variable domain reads EPEVTQTPSHQVTQMGQEVILRCVPISNHLYFYWYRQILGQKVEFLVSFYNNEISEKSEIFDDQFSVERPDGSNFTLKIRSTKLEDSAMYFCASSEADRGDEKLFFGSGTQLSVL.

The CDR3, as DNA: TGTGCCACCAGTGATCCCTCGAAGGACATCCTGAACACCGGGGAGCTGTTTTTT. It codes for CATSDPSKDILNTGELFF. The chain carries TRBV24-1 and TRBJ2-2; weak D call: TRBD1 (5 bases). CDR1 and CDR2 (germline): KGHDR, SFDVKD. Trimming took 3 bases from V and 1 from J, leaving 17 bases between them. The length of the CDR3 is 18 residues.

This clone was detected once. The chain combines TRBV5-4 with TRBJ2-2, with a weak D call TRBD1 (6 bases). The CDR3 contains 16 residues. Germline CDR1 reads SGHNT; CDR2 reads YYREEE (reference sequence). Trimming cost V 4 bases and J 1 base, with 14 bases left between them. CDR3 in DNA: TGTGCCAGCAGCCAGGACATACAGGGGAACACCGGGGAGCTGTTTTTT. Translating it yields CASSQDIQGNTGELFF.

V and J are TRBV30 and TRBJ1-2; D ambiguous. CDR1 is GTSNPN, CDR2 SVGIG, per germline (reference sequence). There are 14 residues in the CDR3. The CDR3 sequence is CVMFLPGLNYGYTF. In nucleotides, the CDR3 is TGTGTCATGTTCCTGCCAGGACTTAACTATGGCTACACCTTC.

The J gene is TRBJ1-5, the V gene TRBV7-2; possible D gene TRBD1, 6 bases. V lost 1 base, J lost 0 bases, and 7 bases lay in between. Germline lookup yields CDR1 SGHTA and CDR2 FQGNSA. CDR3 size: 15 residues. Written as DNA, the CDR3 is TGTGCCAGCAGCTTAGGAGGGGGTAGCAATCAGCCCCAGCATTTT. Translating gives CASSLGGGSNQPQHF.

CDR3 loop: CAWSPSPEAFF. The CDR3 nucleotides read TGTGCCTGGAGTCCCTCCCCGGAAGCTTTCTTT. The genes are TRBV30 and TRBJ1-1; no clear D. CDR3 length: 11 amino acids. The germline CDR1 and CDR2 sequences are GTSNPN and SVGIG (reference sequence). The V gene lost 2 bases and the J gene lost 8 bases, with 9 bases spanning the gap.

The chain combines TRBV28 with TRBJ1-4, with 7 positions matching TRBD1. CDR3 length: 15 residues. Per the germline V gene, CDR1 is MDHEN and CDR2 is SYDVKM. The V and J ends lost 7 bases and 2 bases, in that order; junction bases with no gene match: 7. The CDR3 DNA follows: TGTGCCAGCACAACAACAGGGGTGACTAATGAAAAACTGTTTTTT. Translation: CASTTTGVTNEKLFF.

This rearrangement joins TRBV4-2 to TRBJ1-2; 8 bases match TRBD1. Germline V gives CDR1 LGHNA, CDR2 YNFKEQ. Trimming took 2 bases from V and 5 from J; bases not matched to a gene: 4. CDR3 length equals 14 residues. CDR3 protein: CASSQPDRDYGYTF. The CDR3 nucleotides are TGTGCCAGCAGCCAACCGGACAGGGATTATGGCTACACCTTC.

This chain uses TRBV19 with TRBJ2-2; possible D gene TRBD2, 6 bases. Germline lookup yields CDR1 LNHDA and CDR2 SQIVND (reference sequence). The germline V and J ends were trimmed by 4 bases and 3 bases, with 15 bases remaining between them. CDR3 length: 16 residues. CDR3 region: CASSKSGGADTGELFF. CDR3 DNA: TGTGCCAGTAGTAAATCGGGCGGGGCGGACACCGGGGAGCTGTTTTTT.

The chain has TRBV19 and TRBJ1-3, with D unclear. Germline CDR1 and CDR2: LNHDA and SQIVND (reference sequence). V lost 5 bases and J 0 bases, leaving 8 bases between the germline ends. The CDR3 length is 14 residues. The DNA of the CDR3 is TGTGCCAGTAGTTTGCGGAGCTCTGGAAACACCATATATTTT. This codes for CASSLRSSGNTIYF. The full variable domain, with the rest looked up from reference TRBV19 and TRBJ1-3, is DGGITQSPKYLFRKEGQNVTLSCEQNLNHDAMYWYRQDPGQGLRLIYYSQIVNDFQKGDIAEGYSVSREKKESFPLTVTSAQKNPTAFYLCASSLRSSGNTIYFGEGSWLTVV.